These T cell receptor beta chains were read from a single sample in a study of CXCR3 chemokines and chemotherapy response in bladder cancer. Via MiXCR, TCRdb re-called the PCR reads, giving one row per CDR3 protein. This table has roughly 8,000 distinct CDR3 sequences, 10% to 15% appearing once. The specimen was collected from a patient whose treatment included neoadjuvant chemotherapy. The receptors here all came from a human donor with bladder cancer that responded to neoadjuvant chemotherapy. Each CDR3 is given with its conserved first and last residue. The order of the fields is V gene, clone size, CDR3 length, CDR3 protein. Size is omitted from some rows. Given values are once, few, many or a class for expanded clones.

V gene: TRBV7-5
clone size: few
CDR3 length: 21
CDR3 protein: CISVPEARPLDRGRRTGELFF

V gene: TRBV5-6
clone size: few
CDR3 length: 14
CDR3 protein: CASSGGLGNQPQHF

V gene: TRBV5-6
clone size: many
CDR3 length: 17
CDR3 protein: CASSLGLAGGPQETQYF

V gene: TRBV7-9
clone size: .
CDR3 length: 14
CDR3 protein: CASSPGTPGETQYF

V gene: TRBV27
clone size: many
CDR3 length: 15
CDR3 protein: CASSLTGTGDYEQYF

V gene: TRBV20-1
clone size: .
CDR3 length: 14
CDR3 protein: CSARNRGLGTEAFF

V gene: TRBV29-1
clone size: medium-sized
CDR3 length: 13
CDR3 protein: CSVERQDDTEAFF

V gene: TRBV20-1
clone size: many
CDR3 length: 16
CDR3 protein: CSARGPGRWGSYEQYF

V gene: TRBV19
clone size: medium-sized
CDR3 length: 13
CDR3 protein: CASSIIEDSPLHF

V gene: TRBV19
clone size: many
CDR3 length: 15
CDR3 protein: CASSPPQIGPYEQYF

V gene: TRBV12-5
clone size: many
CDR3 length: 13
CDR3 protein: CASGLGANYGYTF

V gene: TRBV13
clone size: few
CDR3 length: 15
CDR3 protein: CASSFGGSFNQPQHF

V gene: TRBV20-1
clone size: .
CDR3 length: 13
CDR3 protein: CSAPGPVGNTRYF

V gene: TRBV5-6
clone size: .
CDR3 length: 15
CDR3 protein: CASIETGGRTDTQYF

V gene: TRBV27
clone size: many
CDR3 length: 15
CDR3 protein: CASSLQGVVNTEAFF

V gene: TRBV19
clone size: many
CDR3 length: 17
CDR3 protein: CASSIRDGDSGANVLTF

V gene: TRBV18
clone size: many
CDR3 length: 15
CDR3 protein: CASSPLAGHTDTQYF

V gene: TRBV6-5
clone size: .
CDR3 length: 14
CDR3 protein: CASNSIGRNQPQHF

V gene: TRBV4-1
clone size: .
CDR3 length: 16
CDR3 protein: CASSQDRNSGANVLTF

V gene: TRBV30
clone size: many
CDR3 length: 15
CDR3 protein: CAWSAILGASYEQYF

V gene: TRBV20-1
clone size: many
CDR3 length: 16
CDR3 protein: CSAHPGQGMRNTEAFF

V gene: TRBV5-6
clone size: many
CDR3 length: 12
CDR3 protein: CASSLIGEKLFF

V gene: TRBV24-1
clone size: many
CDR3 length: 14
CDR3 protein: CATSAAGGTGELFF

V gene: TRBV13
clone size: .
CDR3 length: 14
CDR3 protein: CASSSSGGSEKLFF

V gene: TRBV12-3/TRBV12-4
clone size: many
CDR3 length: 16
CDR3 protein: CASSFTVISSGNTIYF

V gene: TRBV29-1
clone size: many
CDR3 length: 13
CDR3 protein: CSVAGTVKETQYF

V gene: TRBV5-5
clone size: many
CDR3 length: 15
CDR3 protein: CASSPLEPPPYEQYF

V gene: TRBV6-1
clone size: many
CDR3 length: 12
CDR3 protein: CASSVYSYEQYF

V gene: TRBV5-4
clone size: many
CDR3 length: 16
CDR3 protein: CASSPRGRPSGTEAFF

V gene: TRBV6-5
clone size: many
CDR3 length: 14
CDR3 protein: CASSYYRQGYGYTF

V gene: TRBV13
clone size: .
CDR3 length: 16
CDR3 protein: CASSLPRTGGGNTIYF

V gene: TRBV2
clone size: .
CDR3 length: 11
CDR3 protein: CASAYTDTQYF

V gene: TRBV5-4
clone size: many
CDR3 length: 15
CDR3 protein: CASSLGLRSYNEQFF

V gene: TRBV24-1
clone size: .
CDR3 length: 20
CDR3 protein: CATSDLVIMDTLSGANVLTF

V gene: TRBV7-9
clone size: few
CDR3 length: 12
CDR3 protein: CASNLGGDTQYF

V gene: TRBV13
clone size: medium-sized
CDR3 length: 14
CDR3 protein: CASSLTRDLNEQYF

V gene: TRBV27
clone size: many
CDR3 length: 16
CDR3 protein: CASSLYPPSSNSPLHF

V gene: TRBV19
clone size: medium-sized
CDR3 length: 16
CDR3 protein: CASSIGGEFYNSPLHF

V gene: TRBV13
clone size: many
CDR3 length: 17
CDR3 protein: CASSLDAGTGGLNEQFF

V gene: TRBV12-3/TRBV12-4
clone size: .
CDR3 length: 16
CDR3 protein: CASSLGLGVSSYEQYF

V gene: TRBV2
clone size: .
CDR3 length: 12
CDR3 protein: CASTRTPNGYTF

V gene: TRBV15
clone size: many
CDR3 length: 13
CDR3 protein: CATSTSRAGELFF

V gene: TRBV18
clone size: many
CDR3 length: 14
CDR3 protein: CASSPDSSNYGYTF

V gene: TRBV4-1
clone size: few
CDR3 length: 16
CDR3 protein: CASSLDGAGEWNEQFF

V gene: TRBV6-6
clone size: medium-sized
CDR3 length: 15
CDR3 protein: CASSPGEVNNQPQHF

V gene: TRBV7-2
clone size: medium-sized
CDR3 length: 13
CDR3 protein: CASSLDRRDGYTF

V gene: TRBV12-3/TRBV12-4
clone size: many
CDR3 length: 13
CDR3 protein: CASTPWVYTEAFF

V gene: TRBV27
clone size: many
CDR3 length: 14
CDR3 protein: CASILLSGIGSPHF

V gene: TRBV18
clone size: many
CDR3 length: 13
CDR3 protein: CASSLGTSLEQYF

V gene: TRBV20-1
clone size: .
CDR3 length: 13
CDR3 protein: CSAGGGAGLEAFF

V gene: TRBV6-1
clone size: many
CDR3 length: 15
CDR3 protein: CASSEWGGGPGELFF

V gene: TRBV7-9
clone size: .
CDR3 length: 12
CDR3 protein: CASRNVGAEAFF

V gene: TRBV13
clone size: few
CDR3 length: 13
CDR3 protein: CASNGGRTDTQYF

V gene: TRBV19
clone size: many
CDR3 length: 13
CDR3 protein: CASSIQDSYGYTF

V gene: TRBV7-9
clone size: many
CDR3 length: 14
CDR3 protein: CASSLSGTYNEQFF